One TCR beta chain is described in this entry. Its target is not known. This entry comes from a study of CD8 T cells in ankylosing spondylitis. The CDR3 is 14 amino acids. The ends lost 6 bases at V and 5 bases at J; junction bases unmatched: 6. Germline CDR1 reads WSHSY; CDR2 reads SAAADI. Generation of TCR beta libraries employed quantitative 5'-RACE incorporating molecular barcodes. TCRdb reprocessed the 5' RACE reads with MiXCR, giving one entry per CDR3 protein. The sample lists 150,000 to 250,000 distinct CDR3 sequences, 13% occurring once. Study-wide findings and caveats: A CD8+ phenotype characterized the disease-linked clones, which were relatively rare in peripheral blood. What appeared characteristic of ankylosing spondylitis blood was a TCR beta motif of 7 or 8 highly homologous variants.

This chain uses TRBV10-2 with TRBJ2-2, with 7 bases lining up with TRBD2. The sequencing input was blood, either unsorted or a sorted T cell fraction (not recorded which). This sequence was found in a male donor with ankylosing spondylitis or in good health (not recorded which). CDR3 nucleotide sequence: TGCGCCAGCAGGGGGAGGGTCGGGACCGGGGAGCTGTTTTTT. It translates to CASRGRVGTGELFF.